This entry is about one T cell receptor (beta chain). There is no known antigen for this receptor. It has no much larger one-base neighbor in the sample; base qualities were not kept. Ficoll-Paque density gradient centrifugation was used to isolate PBMCs. Including the terminal cysteine and phenylalanine, the CDR3 comprises 16 residues. Only the CDR3 DNA is retained, 48 bases long and in frame from the first base. V ends up 0 bases short and J 2 bases short, with an unmatched junction base count of 9. The germline V gene yields SQVTM for CDR1 and ANQGSEA for CDR2. This record belongs to a study of T-cell memory formation after mild COVID-19 (dated by TCRdb to about 2021). About the study as a whole: Most TCR sequence clusters were specific to one of the two donors. T-cell clones expanding and contracting after mild COVID-19 in a couple of donors were tracked by longitudinal TCRalpha and TCRbeta repertoire sequencing. The cohort comprised two young, previously healthy adult volunteers, one female and one male.

The paper's findings and limits, for the study overall: The second-wave clones that peaked on day 37 were not confirmed to be SARS-CoV-2 specific. Clones contracting from day 15 to 85 had balanced CD4/CD8 phenotypes, while a second wave expanding from day 15 to 37 was biased towards CD4+. Contracting CD4+ clones appeared mostly in the CM and EM memory subsets, whereas CD8+ clones were enriched in EMRA. Only two mild cases were covered by the study, and larger cohorts that include severe cases with pre-infection samples were considered necessary. Some responding clones were detected in pre-infection memory, which suggested that pre-existing cross-reactive memory T cells had joined the SARS-CoV-2 response.

Instrument used: Illumina NovaSeq 6000. Using 5'RACE with constant-segment primers, TCRalpha and TCRbeta cDNA libraries were constructed, with sample barcodes and unique molecular identifiers added in the process. Trizol reagent was used to extract RNA from every sample. Library amplification was performed in two PCR steps, and a second sample barcode and Illumina TruSeq adapters were introduced in the second step. The libraries were sequenced on an Illumina NovaSeq using 2 x 150 bp paired-end reads. As for how the authors treated the data: Reads were demultiplexed and collapsed into UMI-guided consensus sequences with migec v1.2.7. Using mixcr v2.1.11, the UMI consensuses were aligned to TRA and TRB V and J templates and assembled into clonotypes. Expanded or contracted clonotypes were those called significant by both edgeR and NoisET, with noise models trained on biological replicates. edgeR calls used a false discovery rate-adjusted p below 0.01 and a log2 fold-change threshold of 1. As an exploratory analysis of dynamics, max-normalized trajectories of the 1000 most abundant clonotypes were examined by PCA with hierarchical clustering. Separately sequenced CD4+ and CD8+ repertoires were used to assign a CD4 or CD8 phenotype to each responding clone. TCRdb trimmed public reads at Q25 via fastp, called clones via MiXCR and kept in-frame beta chains. Rows with a matching CDR3 protein are joined into one entry that keeps the most common DNA and genes. TCRdb's processing, not the study's, gives the V and J calls here. In this sample the table shows some 300,000 distinct CDR3 sequences, more than 20% of which occur a single time. The ten largest clonotypes hold roughly a fifth of the sample.

This sequence uses TRBV29-1 and TRBJ2-7; the junction holds 8 bases that match TRBD1. The receptor was derived from a young man who had mild COVID-19 (a few samples of this study predate the infection). The sample titles of this study are shuffled in the database, so cell type and time point are left out; the donor was told from shared clones. Sequencing used PBMCs or a T cell subset sorted from them (not recorded which). DNA sequence: TGCAGCGTTGAAGATCAGGGGGCCGGGCTCACCTACGAGCAGTACTTC. This yields the protein CSVEDQGAGLTYEQYF.